This T cell receptor (beta chain) derives from a study of liver allograft versus peripheral blood T cells. Study context: Transplanted livers held T cell receptor repertoires, and these were compared with repertoires in recipients' peripheral blood.

Comment on this clonotype: What it binds is unknown.

Study-wide results and caveats: Liver allograft repertoires of T cell receptors reportedly diverged from peripheral blood repertoires.

MiXCR, applied by TCRdb to the reads, yields one record per CDR3 protein. Of about 6,000 distinct CDR3 sequences in the sample, 16% were seen once. With 3 bases removed from V and 9 bases from J, the gap between germline ends came to 18 bases. This CDR3 is built from 15 residues. This receptor was obtained from a human patient who had a liver transplant. Among the T cells, some may be from the graft donor. This chain uses TRBV12-3 or TRBV12-4 with TRBJ2-1; D possibly matches TRBD1 or TRBD2 (5 bases each). The CDR3 reads CASSLGSRGESEQFF. The CDR3 nucleotides are TGTGCCAGCAGTTTGGGCTCTCGGGGCGAGAGTGAGCAGTTCTTC.